Below are 14 T cell receptor beta chains sequenced from a single sample in a study of T-cell memory formation after mild COVID-19. Using its own MiXCR run on the 5' RACE reads, TCRdb lists one record per CDR3 protein. The data hold about 300,000 distinct CDR3 sequences, with roughly 21% observed a single time. Sequencing used PBMCs or a T cell subset sorted from them (not recorded which). Every receptor here comes from a man aged 18 to 30 who had mild COVID-19 (a few samples of this study predate the infection). Cell type and time point are not known.

This clonotype is termed medium-sized. This chain joins TRBV14 and TRBJ2-7; D unclear. The CDR3 length is 12 residues. V lost 3 bases, J lost 0 bases, and 3 bases lay in between. Germline V gene lookup returns CDR1 SGHDN and CDR2 FVKESK. The CDR3 reads CASSHSSYEQYV. The CDR3 DNA reads as TGTGCCAGCAGCCATAGCTCCTACGAGCAGTACGTC.

This clonotype showed up just a few times. This rearrangement joins TRBV5-1 to TRBJ2-1, with TRBD1 matching 11 bases. The V and J ends lost 3 bases and 2 bases, in that order; junction bases with no gene match: 1. The germline V gene has CDR1 SGHRS and CDR2 YFSETQ. CDR3 size: 15 residues. CDR3 sequence reads: CASSWTGGPYNEQFF. For the CDR3, the DNA is TGCGCCAGCAGCTGGACAGGGGGCCCCTACAATGAGCAGTTCTTC.

This clonotype was seen repeatedly, ten times or more. The rearrangement links TRBV18 to TRBJ1-1; 8 bases fit TRBD1. The germline CDR1 and CDR2 sequences are KGHSH and LQKENI. V was clipped by 6 bases and J by 4 bases; unmatched bases: 7. This CDR3 is 14 amino acids long. DNA of the CDR3: TGTGCCAGCTCGCGACAGGGGACGCGCACTGAAGCTTTCTTT. The encoded protein is CASSRQGTRTEAFF.

This clonotype was picked up a small number of times. One end of the junction does not line up with germline, which may come from a read error. The chain combines TRBV5-1 with TRBJ2-5; D tentatively reads TRBD1 or TRBD2 (5 bases each). Germline V gene sequence: CDR1 SGHRS, CDR2 YFSETQ. The CDR3 totals 13 residues. CDR3 DNA: TGCGCCAGCAGCACGGGACGGGGAGAGATCCAGTACTTC. It yields the protein CASSTGRGEIQYF.

This clonotype was seen only a few times. The chain joins TRBV4-3 to TRBJ2-4; unclear D gene. The CDR3 has 16 amino acids. The V and J ends lost 0 bases and 6 bases respectively, with 15 bases between them. Looked up from germline, CDR1 is LGHNA and CDR2 is YSLEER. CDR3 in amino acids: CASSQDQGFGRNIQYF. CDR3 bases: TGCGCCAGCAGCCAAGATCAAGGTTTTGGGCGAAACATTCAGTACTTC.

V and J are TRBV6-4 and TRBJ1-2; D perhaps matches TRBD1 (6 bases). The ends were cut back, 0 bases at V and 4 bases at J, with 9 bases in the middle. The CDR3 has 14 amino acids. Per germline, CDR1 MRHNA and CDR2 SNTAGT. CDR3 region: CASSDSGRGYGYTF. The CDR3 DNA reads as TGTGCCAGCAGTGACTCCGGCAGGGGCTATGGCTACACCTTC.

Only a few counts were recorded for this clonotype. The gene calls are TRBV4-2 and TRBJ1-5; D is possibly TRBD1 (6 bases). Germline CDR1 and CDR2: LGHNA and YNFKEQ. V was cut by 2 bases and J by 4 bases, with 12 bases left in between. This CDR3 is 15 amino acids long. For the CDR3, the DNA is TGTGCCAGCAGCCAAACATATCAGGGGAATCAGCCCCAGCATTTT. Protein: CASSQTYQGNQPQHF.

The chain carries TRBV7-3 and TRBJ1-1; D ambiguous. V was shortened by 0 bases and J by 10 bases, with 12 bases between the two germline ends. The CDR3 is 13 amino acids. CDR1 SGHTA and CDR2 FQGTGA come from the germline V gene. CDR3: CASSLTGFEGAFF. CDR3 coding DNA: TGTGCCAGCAGCTTAACGGGGTTTGAGGGAGCTTTCTTT.

The sample holds a few counts of this clonotype. The chain recombines TRBV7-3 with TRBJ1-1; no firm D call. V dropped 6 bases and J dropped 4 bases, with 12 bases sitting between them. Germline V gene lookup returns CDR1 SGHTA and CDR2 FQGTGA. The CDR3 extends over 13 amino acids. This CDR3 is CASSPDPFTEAFF. Written as DNA, the CDR3 is TGTGCCAGCAGTCCTGACCCGTTCACTGAAGCTTTCTTT.

This clonotype was found a few times. This chain uses TRBV4-2 with TRBJ1-2, with D hard to call. V was shortened by 0 bases and J by 5 bases, with 13 bases between the two germline ends. Germline-derived CDR1 and CDR2 are LGHNA and YNFKEQ. The CDR3 sequence is 15 residues long. The CDR3 loop is CASSQDQEGGYGYTF. Written as DNA, the CDR3 is TGTGCCAGCAGCCAAGATCAGGAGGGTGGGTATGGCTACACCTTC.

In its sample, this clonotype was seen once. The chain combines TRBV20-1 with TRBJ2-5, with no clear D. This CDR3 comprises 12 residues. The V end was cut by 6 bases, the J end by 1 base, with 9 bases between. Germline-derived CDR1 and CDR2 are DFQATT and SNEGSKA (reference sequence). The CDR3 nucleotides read TGCAGTGCGTCTCGAGGCCAAGAGACCCAGTACTTC. Translated, it gives CSASRGQETQYF.

The table lists this clonotype with a few counts. V usage is TRBV7-2 and J usage is TRBJ2-5; possibly TRBD1 or TRBD2 for D (5 bases each). The CDR3 loop spans 16 amino acids. The germline V gene has CDR1 SGHTA and CDR2 FQGNSA. Trimming stripped 5 bases from V and 5 bases from J, with 21 bases between. The DNA for the CDR3 is TGTGCCAGCAGCCCCGCCGGGACCACTGTAGGGGAGACCCAGTACTTC. Encoded protein: CASSPAGTTVGETQYF.

The chain employs TRBV7-6 and TRBJ1-6, with 8 bases fitting TRBD1. Losses at the gene ends were 5 bases for V and 2 bases for J; bases not matched to a gene: 5. The germline CDR1 and CDR2 sequences are SGHVS and FNYEAQ. This CDR3 is 16 amino acids long. The CDR3 protein is CASSRGQAPYNSPLHF. DNA for the CDR3: TGTGCCAGCAGCCGGGGACAGGCCCCCTATAATTCACCCCTCCACTTT.

This clonotype was detected ten times or more. The J gene is TRBJ2-2, the V gene TRBV12-3 or TRBV12-4; 8 bases agree with TRBD1. The CDR3 loop spans 13 amino acids. V trimming: 5 bases; J trimming: 6 bases; junction bases outside the gene matches: 2. CDR3 DNA: TGTGCCAGCAGTCTGACAGGGGCCGGGGAGCTGTTTTTT. It is translated as CASSLTGAGELFF.